The rows below give T cell receptor beta chains drawn from one sample of a study of blood T cell repertoires in COVID-19. The protocol was immunoSEQ multiplex PCR, while the TCRdb copy is restricted to in-frame clones and leaves out a portion. The data hold about 50,000 clones, with approximately 84% observed a single time. Sample: peripheral blood. The receptor set was obtained from a man between 65 and 85 years old with active COVID-19. Both conserved end residues are part of each CDR3. Fields, in order: V gene, J gene, D gene, clone size, CDR3 DNA, CDR3 protein. A D gene is named only where the DNA matches it firmly. The size field is filled for only some rows; it gives once, few, many or a size class.

v_gene: TRBV7-9; j_gene: TRBJ1-1; d_gene: .; abundance: .; CDR3nt: TGTGCCAGCAGCTCACAGGGAGGGGGGACTGAAGCTTTCTTT; CDR3aa: CASSSQGGGTEAFF
v_gene: TRBV9; j_gene: TRBJ1-2; d_gene: .; abundance: .; CDR3nt: TGTGCCAGCAGCGTAGCTATATCGGACTTTGATGGCTACACCTTC; CDR3aa: CASSVAISDFDGYTF
v_gene: TRBV5-4; j_gene: TRBJ2-5; d_gene: TRBD2; abundance: .; CDR3nt: TGTGCCAGCAGCTTGGGACCGGGACTAGCGGAAGAGACCCAGTACTTC; CDR3aa: CASSLGPGLAEETQYF
v_gene: TRBV16; j_gene: TRBJ1-4; d_gene: .; abundance: .; CDR3nt: TGTGCCAGCAGCGGAACAGGGATGGTTCGGGAAAAACTGTTTTTT; CDR3aa: CASSGTGMVREKLFF
v_gene: TRBV19; j_gene: TRBJ1-2; d_gene: TRBD1; abundance: .; CDR3nt: TGTGCCAGTAGTACCAGGGGGTTCGGCTATGGCTACACCTTC; CDR3aa: CASSTRGFGYGYTF
v_gene: TRBV6-5; j_gene: TRBJ2-7; d_gene: TRBD1; abundance: .; CDR3nt: TGTGCCAGCAAGCCCGGGACAGGCCCCTACGAGCAGTACTTC; CDR3aa: CASKPGTGPYEQYF
v_gene: TRBV7-2; j_gene: TRBJ2-5; d_gene: TRBD1; abundance: .; CDR3nt: TGTGCCAGCAGCGGCACCGGGACAGGGGGCGTTCGGGAGACCCAGTACTTC; CDR3aa: CASSGTGTGGVRETQYF
v_gene: TRBV5-6; j_gene: TRBJ2-7; d_gene: TRBD1; abundance: once; CDR3nt: TGTGCCAGCAGCATCGGGACAGGGTACGAGCAGTACTTC; CDR3aa: CASSIGTGYEQYF
v_gene: TRBV2; j_gene: TRBJ2-7; d_gene: TRBD2; abundance: .; CDR3nt: TGTGCCAGCAGGAAAAGCGGGAAATACGAGCAGTACTTC; CDR3aa: CASRKSGKYEQYF
v_gene: TRBV29-1; j_gene: TRBJ2-3; d_gene: .; abundance: .; CDR3nt: TGCAGCGTTGAGGGAGCGGGTAGCACAGATACGCAGTATTTT; CDR3aa: CSVEGAGSTDTQYF
v_gene: TRBV30; j_gene: TRBJ2-5; d_gene: .; abundance: .; CDR3nt: TGTGCCTGGAGTGGCGGGATTCCCCCTTCGGAGACCCAGTACTTC; CDR3aa: CAWSGGIPPSETQYF
v_gene: TRBV5-1; j_gene: TRBJ2-3; d_gene: .; abundance: once; CDR3nt: TGCGCCAGCAGCATCGGACACACCACAGCTAGCACAGATACGCAGTATTTT; CDR3aa: CASSIGHTTASTDTQYF
v_gene: TRBV30; j_gene: TRBJ1-3; d_gene: TRBD1; abundance: few; CDR3nt: TGTGCCTGGGGACAGGGATTCTCTGGAAACACCATATATTTT; CDR3aa: CAWGQGFSGNTIYF
v_gene: TRBV5-1; j_gene: TRBJ2-5; d_gene: TRBD1; abundance: .; CDR3nt: TGCGCCAGCAGCTTATCTCACAGGGGTGAGGAGACCCAGTACTTC; CDR3aa: CASSLSHRGEETQYF